This is a list of T cell receptor beta chains from one sample in a study of vaccination effects on CD4 cells after COVID-19. The protocol was immunoSEQ multiplex PCR, while the TCRdb copy is restricted to in-frame clones and leaves out a portion. There are approximately 65,000 clones in the sample; around 69% occur only once, and 1.5% to 1.8% lies in the top ten. Their antigens are not known. Sequencing used CD4+ T cells from PBMCs cultured with HCoV-229E spike peptides, obtained after COVID-19 vaccination. The receptors here all came from a human donor who received a COVID-19 vaccine. The CDR3 runs from the conserved cysteine through the conserved F or W. The order of the fields is CDR3 protein, CDR3 DNA, CDR3 length, D gene, clone size, J gene, V gene. The D gene is left open where the match is weak. Rows may omit the clone size; those that give it use once, few, many or a size class.

CSASLPGGNQPQHF | TGCAGTGCTAGTCTGCCAGGGGGTAATCAGCCCCAGCATTTT | 14 | TRBD1 | - | TRBJ1-5 | TRBV20-1
CASSLGGERNTIYF | TGTGCCAGCAGCTTAGGGGGGGAGAGAAACACCATATATTTT | 14 | - | - | TRBJ1-3 | TRBV11-2
CASSRTGTEFSNQPQHF | TGTGCCAGCAGTCGCACCGGGACGGAGTTTAGCAATCAGCCCCAGCATTTT | 17 | - | - | TRBJ1-5 | TRBV6-6
CASSLSGPIQPQHF | TGTGCCAGCAGCTTAAGTGGACCAATCCAGCCCCAGCATTTT | 14 | - | - | TRBJ1-5 | TRBV7-2
CASRRQGADYGYTF | TGTGCCAGCAGGCGACAGGGGGCTGACTATGGCTACACCTTC | 14 | TRBD1 | - | TRBJ1-2 | TRBV6-5
CASSYSWAGRQETQYF | TGTGCCAGCAGTTACTCATGGGCAGGCAGACAAGAGACCCAGTACTTC | 16 | - | - | TRBJ2-5 | TRBV6-5
CASSVGPNTGELFF | TGTGCCAGCAGCGTAGGCCCGAACACCGGGGAGCTGTTTTTT | 14 | - | few | TRBJ2-2 | TRBV7-9
CASSLFDGNTGELFF | TGCGCCAGCAGCTTGTTCGATGGGAACACCGGGGAGCTGTTTTTT | 15 | - | - | TRBJ2-2 | TRBV5-1
CASRGWPGTGYTF | TGTGCCAGCAGGGGATGGCCAGGTACCGGCTACACCTTC | 13 | - | - | TRBJ1-2 | TRBV28
CASKSLRSGNHEKLFF | TGTGCCAGTAAATCGCTTAGGTCAGGGAACCACGAAAAACTGTTTTTT | 16 | - | - | TRBJ1-4 | TRBV19
CAWSVQTGPYGYTF | TGTGCCTGGAGTGTACAGACGGGCCCTTATGGCTACACCTTC | 14 | - | - | TRBJ1-2 | TRBV30
CAISWGGEGYQETQYF | TGTGCCATCAGTTGGGGGGGAGAGGGGTACCAAGAGACCCAGTACTTC | 16 | TRBD2 | - | TRBJ2-5 | TRBV10-3
CASRKGGQETQYF | TGTGCCAGCAGAAAAGGGGGACAAGAGACCCAGTACTTC | 13 | - | - | TRBJ2-5 | TRBV6-5
CSVEDGTASSYNEQFF | TGCAGCGTTGAAGATGGGACCGCGAGCTCCTACAATGAGCAGTTCTTC | 16 | - | - | TRBJ2-1 | TRBV29-1
CASSLPPGQGPTGELFF | TGTGCCAGCAGTCTCCCTCCGGGACAGGGCCCCACCGGGGAGCTGTTTTTT | 17 | TRBD1 | - | TRBJ2-2 | TRBV6-6
CATSDAGYGYTF | TGTGCCACCAGTGATGCTGGGTATGGCTACACCTTC | 12 | - | - | TRBJ1-2 | TRBV24-1
CASSPRHSGANVLTF | TGTGCCAGCAGTCCCCGGCACTCTGGGGCCAACGTCCTGACTTTC | 15 | - | - | TRBJ2-6 | TRBV28
CSVEDTGGVGTFF | TGCAGCGTTGAAGATACAGGGGGAGTCGGGACTTTCTTT | 13 | TRBD1 | - | TRBJ1-1 | TRBV29-1
CASSYRGTSLNTGELFF | TGCGCCAGCAGCTACAGAGGGACCTCTCTTAACACCGGGGAGCTGTTTTTT | 17 | - | - | TRBJ2-2 | TRBV5-1
CASSPRSLGGTGNQPQHF | TGTGCCAGCTCACCACGAAGTTTAGGGGGAACTGGCAATCAGCCCCAGCATTTT | 18 | - | few | TRBJ1-5 | TRBV18
CAWSAGRWGQPQHF | TGTGCCTGGAGTGCCGGACGGTGGGGTCAGCCCCAGCATTTT | 14 | - | once | TRBJ1-5 | TRBV30
CASSRGRGGPEAFF | TGCGCCAGCAGCCGAGGCAGGGGGGGACCTGAAGCTTTCTTT | 14 | TRBD1 | - | TRBJ1-1 | TRBV4-1
CASSRTGSSATNEKLFF | TGTGCCAGCAGCCGCACAGGGAGTTCTGCAACTAATGAAAAACTGTTTTTT | 17 | - | - | TRBJ1-4 | TRBV28
CASSHRQDLYGYTF | TGTGCCAGCTCACACCGACAGGATCTCTATGGCTACACCTTC | 14 | - | - | TRBJ1-2 | TRBV18
CAISENGGQETQYF | TGTGCCATCAGTGAGAATGGGGGCCAAGAGACCCAGTACTTC | 14 | - | - | TRBJ2-5 | TRBV10-3
CASSQGKVWQETQYF | TGTGCCAGCAGCCAAGGAAAGGTCTGGCAAGAGACCCAGTACTTC | 15 | - | - | TRBJ2-5 | TRBV4-2
CASSGKASFKMTSGGQETQYF | TGTGCCAGCAGCGGAAAAGCCAGCTTCAAAATGACTAGCGGGGGGCAAGAGACCCAGTACTTC | 21 | TRBD2 | - | TRBJ2-5 | TRBV9
CASSQGGSGANVLTF | TGTGCCAGCAGCCAAGGGGGGTCTGGGGCCAACGTCCTGACTTTC | 15 | - | - | TRBJ2-6 | TRBV3-1/TRBV3-2
CASSPRRGGEAFF | TGTGCCAGCAGTCCGCGAAGGGGAGGTGAAGCTTTCTTT | 13 | - | - | TRBJ1-1 | TRBV6-5
CASSLGSLNNEQFF | TGTGCCAGCAGCTTGGGCAGCCTCAACAATGAGCAGTTCTTC | 14 | - | - | TRBJ2-1 | TRBV5-4
CASRGRGAPSVSNEQFF | TGTGCCAGCAGGGGCAGGGGCGCTCCCTCGGTGAGCAATGAGCAGTTCTTC | 17 | - | - | TRBJ2-1 | TRBV2
CASSPPGTSSGGEQFF | TGTGCCAGCTCACCACCGGGGACCTCCAGCGGCGGTGAGCAGTTCTTC | 16 | - | - | TRBJ2-1 | TRBV18
CAWSVGAGGTEAFF | TGTGCCTGGAGTGTTGGGGCAGGGGGAACTGAAGCTTTCTTT | 14 | TRBD1 | few | TRBJ1-1 | TRBV30
CASSQGMGRGQETQYF | TGCGCCAGCAGCCAAGGGATGGGGCGAGGCCAAGAGACCCAGTACTTC | 16 | - | - | TRBJ2-5 | TRBV4-1
CASRDPPRAKLFF | TGCGCCAGCCGGGACCCTCCTAGGGCAAAACTGTTTTTT | 13 | - | once | TRBJ1-4 | TRBV23-1
CASSPLGSAEYNEQFF | TGTGCCAGCAGCCCCCTCGGGAGCGCCGAGTACAATGAGCAGTTCTTC | 16 | - | - | TRBJ2-1 | TRBV9
CASGSSSNQPQHF | TGTGCTAGTGGTTCTTCGAGCAATCAGCCCCAGCATTTT | 13 | - | few | TRBJ1-5 | TRBV12-5
CASSLFSAGADNYGYTF | TGTGCCAGCAGTTTATTCTCGGCAGGGGCCGATAACTATGGCTACACCTTC | 17 | - | - | TRBJ1-2 | TRBV28
CAWSVGPQNQPQHF | TGTGCCTGGAGTGTAGGGCCGCAAAATCAGCCCCAGCATTTT | 14 | - | - | TRBJ1-5 | TRBV30
CASSYRAVGGYTF | TGTGCCAGCAGCTATAGGGCAGTGGGTGGCTACACCTTC | 13 | - | - | TRBJ1-2 | TRBV6-2/TRBV6-3
CASRAAGGRNTIYF | TGTGCCAGCAGAGCAGCAGGGGGTCGGAACACCATATATTTT | 14 | TRBD1 | - | TRBJ1-3 | TRBV7-9
CASSSGQYTGELFF | TGTGCCAGCAGCTCGGGACAGTACACCGGGGAGCTGTTTTTT | 14 | TRBD1 | once | TRBJ2-2 | TRBV5-5
CASREGQGAYGYTF | TGTGCCAGCAGGGAGGGACAGGGGGCCTATGGCTACACCTTC | 14 | TRBD1 | - | TRBJ1-2 | TRBV6-5
CASSLQGDNTEAFF | TGCGCCAGCAGCTTACAGGGTGATAACACTGAAGCTTTCTTT | 14 | - | - | TRBJ1-1 | TRBV5-1
CASSFSSGNYGYTF | TGTGCCAGCAGCTTTTCATCAGGGAACTATGGCTACACCTTC | 14 | - | - | TRBJ1-2 | TRBV5-6
CASSLAQGQQRSPLHF | TGTGCCAGCAGCTTGGCACAGGGACAGCAACGCTCACCCCTCCACTTT | 16 | TRBD1 | - | TRBJ1-6 | TRBV5-8
CASSLNLYNEQFF | TGTGCCAGCAGCTTAAATCTGTACAATGAGCAGTTCTTC | 13 | - | - | TRBJ2-1 | TRBV7-3
CASSSGYSNQPQHF | TGCGCCAGCAGCTCGGGATACAGCAATCAGCCCCAGCATTTT | 14 | - | - | TRBJ1-5 | TRBV5-1
CASRSLGQGGQGYTF | TGTGCCAGCAGATCCCTTGGACAGGGAGGGCAAGGCTACACCTTC | 15 | TRBD1 | - | TRBJ1-2 | TRBV6-5
CASSPIAGGNTEAFF | TGTGCCAGCTCACCAATCGCAGGGGGGAACACTGAAGCTTTCTTT | 15 | TRBD1 | - | TRBJ1-1 | TRBV18
CASSFTGRETQYF | TGCGCCAGCAGCTTTACCGGTAGGGAGACCCAGTACTTC | 13 | - | - | TRBJ2-5 | TRBV5-1
CASSSRKGTRTQYF | TGTGCCAGCAGCTCCCGCAAGGGAACGCGGACCCAGTACTTC | 14 | - | few | TRBJ2-5 | TRBV13
CASSPAGRNQETQYF | TGTGCCAGCAGCCCCGCGGGACGGAACCAAGAGACCCAGTACTTC | 15 | - | - | TRBJ2-5 | TRBV5-6